This is a list of T cell receptor beta chains from one sample in a study of cytomegalovirus exposure and HLA in healthy donors. The protocol was immunoSEQ multiplex PCR, while the TCRdb copy is restricted to in-frame clones and leaves out a portion. The clone table shows about 39,000 clones, with the ten largest holding 3.2%. The sample was PBMCs. The receptor set was obtained from a young woman in good health and CMV-seropositive. The conserved cysteine and the conserved F or W are not part of the CDR3 here. D genes are given only for firm matches.

ASSLTGNTGELF | NA | TRBJ2-2 | 12 | TRBV7-8
ASTRDSSYEQY | TRBD1 | TRBJ2-7 | 11 | TRBV7-9
ASSFRTGGGYTEAF | TRBD1 | TRBJ1-1 | 14 | TRBV5-1
ASSLRFGDGYYEQY | NA | TRBJ2-7 | 14 | TRBV11-3
ASTPDGDTLTDTQY | NA | TRBJ2-3 | 14 | TRBV5-6
ASSTARGTEAF | NA | TRBJ1-1 | 11 | TRBV28
ASSLVSAGNGYT | NA | TRBJ1-2 | 12 | TRBV7-9
ASTGGSGNTIY | TRBD1 | TRBJ1-3 | 11 | TRBV14
ASSPYTTGVEQY | TRBD1 | TRBJ2-7 | 12 | TRBV27
ASSTRTGPYSNQPQH | TRBD1 | TRBJ1-5 | 15 | TRBV19
ASSLQGAADTQY | TRBD1 | TRBJ2-3 | 12 | TRBV7-2
ASSLFGQGAFGGTEAF | TRBD1 | TRBJ1-1 | 16 | TRBV27
ASSLAGQGTTGSEAF | NA | TRBJ1-1 | 15 | TRBV7-2
ASSPSGASYNEQF | TRBD2 | TRBJ2-1 | 13 | TRBV6-1
ASSPGGQALTDEKLF | NA | TRBJ1-4 | 15 | TRBV7-9
ASSDRTGINTIY | TRBD1 | TRBJ1-3 | 12 | TRBV5-4
ASSFQRGAPNEQF | TRBD2 | TRBJ2-1 | 13 | TRBV28
ASSLTGDSNQPQH | NA | TRBJ1-5 | 13 | TRBV13
ASSPTGQPYGYT | TRBD1 | TRBJ1-2 | 12 | TRBV5-6
ASSSKPPDRARNTIY | TRBD1 | TRBJ1-3 | 15 | TRBV27
ASSTQGSNQPQH | NA | TRBJ1-5 | 12 | TRBV2
ASSPKDRGLLYEQY | TRBD1 | TRBJ2-7 | 14 | TRBV18
ASSLERGYLSSYNSPLH | NA | TRBJ1-6 | 17 | TRBV7-8
ASSTLQGSNQPQH | TRBD1 | TRBJ1-5 | 13 | TRBV19
ASSKPGVDTQY | NA | TRBJ2-3 | 11 | TRBV19
ASSPSGDTGELF | TRBD2 | TRBJ2-2 | 12 | TRBV7-7
ASKDRPWRNTEAF | NA | TRBJ1-1 | 13 | TRBV28
ASSPQQGATYEQY | TRBD1 | TRBJ2-7 | 13 | TRBV5-1
ASSLPRYNEQF | NA | TRBJ2-1 | 11 | TRBV28
ASGRLAGGYNEQF | TRBD2 | TRBJ2-1 | 13 | TRBV2
ASGYGSNYGYT | NA | TRBJ1-2 | 11 | TRBV12-5
ASSLSGDLPSYNSPLH | NA | TRBJ1-6 | 16 | TRBV11-3
ASSPDRSEPQH | NA | TRBJ1-5 | 11 | TRBV18
ASSSAGRDNSPLH | NA | TRBJ1-6 | 13 | TRBV27
ASSPGGLANEKLF | NA | TRBJ1-4 | 13 | TRBV5-4
ASSQTKRGTEAF | NA | TRBJ1-1 | 12 | TRBV27
ASSRDREVHEQY | TRBD1 | NA | 12 | TRBV6-5